This paragraph covers one T cell receptor (beta chain) sequence. The antigen is not known. The sample comes from a study of cytomegalovirus exposure and HLA in healthy donors. Study-wide findings and caveats: An assumption of roughly uniform sequencing depth across donors underlay the presence/absence analyses.

This CDR3 spans 18 amino acids. After removal of 4 bases from V and 1 base from J, the junction contained 13 bases not matched to a gene. Germline V gene data show CDR1 as SGDLS and CDR2 as YYNGEE. A multiplex PCR was run with 60 Vbeta primers and 13 Jbeta primers. Sequenced by immunoSEQ multiplex PCR; TCRdb stores in-frame clones only, minus some. The sample lists about 67,000 clones, more than 80% occurring once. The sequenced sample consisted of PBMCs. The receptor comes from a woman in her 30s in good health and CMV-seropositive. The V call is TRBV9, the J call TRBJ2-2, with TRBD2 identical over 7 bases. CDR3 coding DNA: TGTGCCAGCAGCTCTCAGGGTCTGGCTAGCGGGAACACCGGGGAGCTGTTTTTT. It is translated as CASSSQGLASGNTGELFF. The full variable domain, with the rest looked up from reference TRBV9 and TRBJ2-2, is DSGVTQTPKHLITATGQRVTLRCSPRSGDLSVYWYQQSLDQGLQFLIQYYNGEERAKGNILERFSAQQFPDLHSELNLSSLELGDSALYFCASSSQGLASGNTGELFFGEGSRLTVL.